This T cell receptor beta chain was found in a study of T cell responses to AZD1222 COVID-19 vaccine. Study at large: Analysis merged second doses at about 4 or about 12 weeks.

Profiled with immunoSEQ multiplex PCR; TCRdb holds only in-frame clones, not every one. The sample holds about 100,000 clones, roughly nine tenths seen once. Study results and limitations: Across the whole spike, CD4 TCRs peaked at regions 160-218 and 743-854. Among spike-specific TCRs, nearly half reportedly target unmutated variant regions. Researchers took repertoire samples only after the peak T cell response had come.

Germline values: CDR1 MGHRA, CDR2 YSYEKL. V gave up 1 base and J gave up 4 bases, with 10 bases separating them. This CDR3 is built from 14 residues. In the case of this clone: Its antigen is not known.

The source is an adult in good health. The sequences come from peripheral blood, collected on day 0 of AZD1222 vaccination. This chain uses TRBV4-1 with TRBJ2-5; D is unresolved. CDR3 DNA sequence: TGCGCCAGCAGCCAAGTATCAGTCTCAGAGACCCAGTACTTC. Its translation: CASSQVSVSETQYF.